These T cell receptor beta chains were read from a single sample in a study of blood T cell repertoires in COVID-19. Method: immunoSEQ multiplex PCR; TCRdb's copy keeps in-frame clones and lacks some. Here the sample spans about 240,000 clones, roughly 80% being singletons. Sequencing used peripheral blood. The receptors originated from a woman aged 55-69 years with active or convalescent COVID-19. Both conserved end residues are part of each CDR3. A D gene is named only where the DNA matches it firmly. Clone size appears in some rows only: once, few, many, or a class for an expanded clone.

TRBJ1-4 | . | TRBV5-1 | TRBD1 | CASSSRTGEEKLFF | TGCGCCAGCAGCTCCCGGACAGGGGAGGAAAAACTGTTTTTT
TRBJ2-5 | once | TRBV5-4 | . | CASSLAQETQYF | TGTGCCAGCAGCTTGGCTCAAGAGACCCAGTACTTC
TRBJ1-2 | . | TRBV27 | TRBD1 | CASSLGGQAYGYTF | TGTGCCAGCAGTTTGGGGGGACAGGCCTATGGCTACACCTTC
TRBJ2-7 | . | TRBV19 | TRBD1 | CASSQGAYEQYF | TGTGCCAGTAGTCAGGGGGCCTACGAGCAGTACTTC
TRBJ1-1 | . | TRBV5-6 | TRBD1 | CASSRFGQGTNTEAFF | TGTGCCAGCAGCCGCTTCGGACAGGGGACGAACACTGAAGCTTTCTTT
TRBJ2-5 | . | TRBV5-4 | TRBD2 | CASSQRVGGGLKETQYF | TGTGCCAGCAGCCAGCGTGTCGGGGGGGGGCTGAAAGAGACCCAGTACTTC
TRBJ2-7 | . | TRBV5-1 | TRBD2 | CASSLAKTSGAYEQYF | TGCGCCAGCAGCTTGGCTAAGACTAGCGGGGCATACGAGCAGTACTTC
TRBJ2-5 | . | TRBV5-1 | . | CASSLGAGQETQYF | TGCGCCAGCAGCTTGGGGGCAGGCCAAGAGACCCAGTACTTC
TRBJ1-6 | . | TRBV18 | . | CASSPEQYNSPLHF | TGTGCCAGCTCACCTGAACAGTATAATTCACCCCTCCACTTT
TRBJ2-3 | once | TRBV5-1 | TRBD1 | CASSLVGFGRGITDTQYF | TGCGCCAGCAGCTTAGTGGGGTTCGGCAGGGGGATCACAGATACGCAGTATTTT
TRBJ1-3 | . | TRBV28 | TRBD1 | CASSPTGGNTIYF | TGTGCCAGCAGCCCGACAGGGGGAAACACCATATATTTT
TRBJ1-5 | . | TRBV3-1/TRBV3-2 | . | CASSQEGGNQPQHF | TGTGCCAGCAGCCAAGAAGGAGGCAATCAGCCCCAGCATTTT
TRBJ2-5 | . | TRBV5-5 | TRBD1 | CASSSTGLETQYF | TGTGCCAGCAGCTCGACAGGGTTAGAGACCCAGTACTTC
TRBJ2-1 | . | TRBV7-2 | TRBD2 | CASRTSGTSYNEQFF | TGTGCCAGCAGGACTAGCGGGACTTCCTACAATGAGCAGTTCTTC
TRBJ2-3 | . | TRBV7-3 | TRBD2 | CASSILAGSDTQYF | TGTGCCAGCAGCATCTTAGCGGGGTCCGATACGCAGTATTTT
TRBJ1-1 | . | TRBV7-8 | . | CASSGRTAEAFF | TGTGCCAGCAGCGGTCGGACAGCAGAAGCTTTCTTT
TRBJ1-2 | . | TRBV5-5 | . | CASSLAGEGIYGYTF | TGTGCCAGCAGTTTAGCAGGGGAGGGAATCTATGGCTACACCTTC
TRBJ2-2 | . | TRBV10-3 | TRBD2 | CAISPLAGGNTGELFF | TGTGCCATCAGTCCACTAGCGGGGGGGAACACCGGGGAGCTGTTTTTT
TRBJ1-2 | . | TRBV7-9 | . | CASSPGVGGYTF | TGTGCCAGCAGCCCCGGGGTAGGAGGCTACACCTTC
TRBJ1-3 | once | TRBV2 | . | CASSEGHSGNTIYF | TGTGCCAGCAGTGAAGGTCACTCCGGAAACACCATATATTTT
TRBJ1-6 | . | TRBV5-1 | TRBD1 | CASSRTGGNSPLHF | TGCGCCAGCAGCCGGACAGGGGGCAATTCACCCCTCCACTTT
TRBJ1-1 | . | TRBV18 | . | CASSLLGGLNTEAFF | TGTGCCAGCTCACTCCTAGGGGGATTGAACACTGAAGCTTTCTTT
TRBJ1-1 | . | TRBV7-8 | . | CASSLWGGGNTEAFF | TGTGCCAGCAGCTTGTGGGGCGGTGGGAACACTGAAGCTTTCTTT
TRBJ2-3 | . | TRBV9 | . | CASSVGPGADTQYF | TGTGCCAGCAGCGTAGGGCCGGGGGCAGATACGCAGTATTTT
TRBJ1-5 | . | TRBV15 | . | CATSSWDLGGSQPQHF | TGTGCCACCAGCTCCTGGGACTTGGGAGGAAGTCAGCCCCAGCATTTT
TRBJ2-7 | . | TRBV7-2 | TRBD2 | CASSLALAGGPYEQYF | TGTGCCAGCAGCTTAGCACTAGCGGGGGGGCCCTACGAGCAGTACTTC
TRBJ1-1 | . | TRBV6-2/TRBV6-3 | TRBD1 | CASSYPRQGARTEAFF | TGTGCCAGCAGTTACCCTAGACAGGGGGCGCGGACTGAAGCTTTCTTT
TRBJ1-5 | . | TRBV12-3/TRBV12-4 | TRBD1 | CASRPGGRGPQHF | TGTGCCAGCAGACCAGGGGGCAGGGGGCCCCAGCATTTT
TRBJ2-3 | . | TRBV5-4 | TRBD2 | CASSPGLAGGRTDTQYF | TGTGCCAGCAGCCCGGGACTAGCGGGGGGGCGTACAGATACGCAGTATTTT
TRBJ2-5 | . | TRBV18 | . | CASSPKAARGETQYF | TGTGCCAGCTCACCAAAGGCAGCCAGAGGGGAGACCCAGTACTTC
TRBJ2-3 | few | TRBV3-1/TRBV3-2 | TRBD1 | CASSQDRGRTDTQYF | TGTGCCAGCAGCCAGGACAGGGGGCGCACAGATACGCAGTATTTT
TRBJ1-5 | . | TRBV28 | . | CASTYGGVGVQPQHF | TGTGCCAGCACCTACGGGGGGGTAGGAGTTCAGCCCCAGCATTTT
TRBJ1-5 | once | TRBV28 | . | CASSFRQGNQPQHF | TGTGCCAGCAGTTTCAGACAGGGCAATCAGCCCCAGCATTTT
TRBJ1-1 | . | TRBV7-2 | TRBD1 | CASSLVGGQVNTEAFF | TGTGCCAGCAGCTTAGTGGGAGGACAGGTGAACACTGAAGCTTTCTTT
TRBJ2-1 | . | TRBV28 | TRBD2 | CASSNGASGGNEQFF | TGTGCCAGCTCTAATGGGGCTAGCGGGGGAAATGAGCAGTTCTTC